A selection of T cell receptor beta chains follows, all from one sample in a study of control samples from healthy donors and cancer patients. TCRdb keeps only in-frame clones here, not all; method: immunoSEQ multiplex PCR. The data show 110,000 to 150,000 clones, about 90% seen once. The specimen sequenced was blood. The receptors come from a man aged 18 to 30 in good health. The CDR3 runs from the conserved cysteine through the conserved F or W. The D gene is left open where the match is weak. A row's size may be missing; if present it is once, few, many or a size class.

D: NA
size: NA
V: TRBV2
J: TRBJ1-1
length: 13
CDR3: CASKDSLNTEAFF
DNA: TGTGCCAGCAAGGACAGCCTGAACACTGAAGCTTTCTTT

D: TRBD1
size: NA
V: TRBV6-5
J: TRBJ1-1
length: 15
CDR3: CASSSLTGLGTEAFF
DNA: TGTGCCAGCAGTTCCCTGACAGGGTTGGGCACTGAAGCTTTCTTT

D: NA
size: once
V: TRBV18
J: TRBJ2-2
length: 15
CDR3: CASSPGTRRTGELFF
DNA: TGTGCCAGCTCACCGGGGACAAGACGGACCGGGGAGCTGTTTTTT

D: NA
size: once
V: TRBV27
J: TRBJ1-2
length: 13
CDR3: CASSFSSNYGYTF
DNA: TGTGCCAGCAGTTTTTCTTCTAACTATGGCTACACCTTC

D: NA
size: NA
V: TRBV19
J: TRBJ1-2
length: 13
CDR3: CASTGGTNYGYTF
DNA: TGTGCCAGTACCGGAGGGACTAACTATGGCTACACCTTC

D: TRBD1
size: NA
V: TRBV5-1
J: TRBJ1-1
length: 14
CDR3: CASSLGTGNTEAFF
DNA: TGCGCCAGCAGCTTGGGGACAGGGAACACTGAAGCTTTCTTT

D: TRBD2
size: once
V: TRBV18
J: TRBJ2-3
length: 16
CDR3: CASSPQRGGSTDTQYF
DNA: TGTGCCAGCTCACCGCAGCGGGGGGGGAGCACAGATACGCAGTATTTT

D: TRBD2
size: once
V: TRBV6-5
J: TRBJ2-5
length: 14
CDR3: CASSTGLAGETQYF
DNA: TGTGCCAGCAGCACCGGACTAGCGGGAGAGACCCAGTACTTC

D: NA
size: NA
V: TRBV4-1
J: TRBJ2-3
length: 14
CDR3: CASSQELGTDTQYF
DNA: TGCGCCAGCAGCCAAGAGTTAGGCACAGATACGCAGTATTTT

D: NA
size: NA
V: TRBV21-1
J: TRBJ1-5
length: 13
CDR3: CASTTGNNQPQHF
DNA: TGTGCCAGCACTACGGGGAACAATCAGCCCCAGCATTTT

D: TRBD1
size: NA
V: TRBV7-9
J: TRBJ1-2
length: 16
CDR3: CASSLAIQGAVDGYTF
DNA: TGTGCCAGCAGCTTAGCGATACAGGGGGCGGTCGATGGCTACACCTTC

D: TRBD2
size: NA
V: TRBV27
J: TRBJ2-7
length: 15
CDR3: CASSLPAGGRNEQYF
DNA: TGTGCCAGCAGCCTCCCAGCGGGGGGGCGCAACGAGCAGTACTTC

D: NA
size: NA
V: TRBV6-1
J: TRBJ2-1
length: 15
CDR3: CASSEQDSSYNEQFF
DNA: TGTGCCAGCAGTGAACAGGATTCTTCCTACAATGAGCAGTTCTTC

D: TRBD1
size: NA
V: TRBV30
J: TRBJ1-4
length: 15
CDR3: CAWRTGTGNNEKLFF
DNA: TGTGCCTGGAGAACCGGGACAGGGAATAATGAAAAACTGTTTTTT

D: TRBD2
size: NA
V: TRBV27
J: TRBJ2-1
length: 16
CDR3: CASSLGLAGGVHEQFF
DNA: TGTGCCAGCAGTTTGGGGCTAGCGGGGGGAGTGCATGAGCAGTTCTTC

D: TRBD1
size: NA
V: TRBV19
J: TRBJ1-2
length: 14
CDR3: CASSRQGSYYGYTF
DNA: TGTGCCAGTAGTCGACAGGGGTCCTACTATGGCTACACCTTC

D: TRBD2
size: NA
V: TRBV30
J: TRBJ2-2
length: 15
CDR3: CAWSVAAGYTGELFF
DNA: TGTGCCTGGAGTGTAGCAGCGGGGTACACCGGGGAGCTGTTTTTT

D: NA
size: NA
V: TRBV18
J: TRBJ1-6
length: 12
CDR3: CASSGDPSPLHF
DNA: TGTGCCAGCTCGGGGGACCCTTCACCCCTCCACTTT

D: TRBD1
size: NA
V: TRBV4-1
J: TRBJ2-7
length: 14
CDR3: CASRRTGRTYEQYF
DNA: TGCGCCAGCAGGCGGACAGGCCGGACCTACGAGCAGTACTTC

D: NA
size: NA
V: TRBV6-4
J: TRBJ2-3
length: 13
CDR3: CASRTGSTDTQYF
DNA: TGTGCCAGCAGAACAGGGAGCACAGATACGCAGTATTTT

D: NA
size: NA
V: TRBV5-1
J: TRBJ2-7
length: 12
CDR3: CASSGNHYEQYF
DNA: TGCGCCAGCAGCGGGAACCACTACGAGCAGTACTTC

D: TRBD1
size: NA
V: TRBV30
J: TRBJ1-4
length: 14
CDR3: CAWSITGGREKLFF
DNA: TGTGCCTGGAGTATAACAGGGGGCAGGGAAAAACTGTTTTTT

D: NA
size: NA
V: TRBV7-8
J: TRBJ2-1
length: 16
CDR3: CASSLEGRGIYNEQFF
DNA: TGTGCCAGCAGCTTAGAGGGAAGGGGGATCTACAATGAGCAGTTCTTC

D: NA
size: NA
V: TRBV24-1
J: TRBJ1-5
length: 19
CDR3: CATSRSGFGGKPFNQPQHF
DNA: TGTGCCACCAGTAGGAGTGGCTTCGGCGGAAAACCCTTCAATCAGCCCCAGCATTTT

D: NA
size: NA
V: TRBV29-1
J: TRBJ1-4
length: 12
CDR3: CSVTGVNEKLFF
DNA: TGCAGCGTTACAGGAGTTAATGAAAAACTGTTTTTT

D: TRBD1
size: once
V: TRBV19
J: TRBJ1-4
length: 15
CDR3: CASSPTGTGGEKLFF
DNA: TGTGCCAGTAGTCCCACTGGGACAGGTGGCGAAAAACTGTTTTTT

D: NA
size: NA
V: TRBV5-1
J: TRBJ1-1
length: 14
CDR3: CASSPTGGGTEAFF
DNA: TGCGCCAGCAGCCCGACAGGAGGGGGCACTGAAGCTTTCTTT

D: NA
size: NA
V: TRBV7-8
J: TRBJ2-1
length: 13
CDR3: CASSLPGRNEQFF
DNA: TGTGCCAGCAGCTTGCCGGGAAGGAATGAGCAGTTCTTC

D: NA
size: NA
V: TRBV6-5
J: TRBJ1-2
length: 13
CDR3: CASNWLGGYGYTF
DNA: TGTGCCAGCAATTGGTTAGGAGGGTATGGCTACACCTTC

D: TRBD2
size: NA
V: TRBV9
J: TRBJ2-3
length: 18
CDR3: CASSPTGGLAGIPDTQYF
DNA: TGTGCCAGCAGCCCAACGGGGGGACTAGCGGGGATCCCAGATACGCAGTATTTT

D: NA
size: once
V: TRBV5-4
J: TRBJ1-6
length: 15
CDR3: CASSLFGGRSSPLHF
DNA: TGTGCCAGCAGCTTGTTTGGGGGCCGTAGTTCACCCCTCCACTTT

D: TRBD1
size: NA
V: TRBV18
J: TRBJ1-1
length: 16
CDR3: CASSLTQGALNTEAFF
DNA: TGTGCCAGCTCACTCACCCAGGGGGCCCTGAACACTGAAGCTTTCTTT

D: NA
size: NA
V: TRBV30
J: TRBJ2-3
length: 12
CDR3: CAWSIVGDTQYF
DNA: TGTGCCTGGAGTATTGTTGGAGATACGCAGTATTTT

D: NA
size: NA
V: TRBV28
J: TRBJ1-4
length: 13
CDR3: CASSLVGSEKLFF
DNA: TGTGCCAGCAGTTTAGTTGGGTCGGAAAAACTGTTTTTT

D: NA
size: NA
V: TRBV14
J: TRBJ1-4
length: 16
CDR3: CASSSRIPGINEKLFF
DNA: TGTGCCAGCAGCTCGAGAATCCCAGGGATTAATGAAAAACTGTTTTTT

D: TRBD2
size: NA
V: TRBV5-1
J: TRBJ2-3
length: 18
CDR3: CASSLGLGTSGGTDTQYF
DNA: TGCGCCAGCAGCTTGGGTCTCGGGACTAGCGGGGGCACAGATACGCAGTATTTT

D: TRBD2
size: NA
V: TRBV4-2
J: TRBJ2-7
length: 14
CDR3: CASSHSGTPYEQYF
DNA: TGTGCCAGCAGCCATAGCGGGACCCCCTACGAGCAGTACTTC

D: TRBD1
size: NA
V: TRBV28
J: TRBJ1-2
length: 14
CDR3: CASRPQTGTYGYTF
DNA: TGTGCCAGCAGACCCCAGACAGGGACCTATGGCTACACCTTC

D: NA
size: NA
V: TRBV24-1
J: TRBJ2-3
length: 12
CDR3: CATSDFTDTQYF
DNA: TGTGCCACCAGTGATTTTACAGATACGCAGTATTTT

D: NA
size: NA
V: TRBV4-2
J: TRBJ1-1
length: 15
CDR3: CASSQAPQGGTEAFF
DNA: TGTGCCAGCAGCCAGGCCCCACAGGGAGGCACTGAAGCTTTCTTT

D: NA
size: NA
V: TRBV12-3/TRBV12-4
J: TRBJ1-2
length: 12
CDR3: CASSLGGHGYTF
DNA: TGTGCCAGCAGTTTAGGGGGGCACGGCTACACCTTC